This note documents a single T cell receptor beta chain sequence. Its antigen is unknown. All donors were Caucasian adults living in Nashville, Tennessee. The V end lost 3 bases, the J end lost 4 bases, and 13 bases lay between the germline ends. The germline V gene has CDR1 LNHDA and CDR2 SQIVND (reference sequence). The CDR3 loop spans 15 amino acids. Profiling relied on immunoSEQ multiplex PCR, and the TCRdb table lists in-frame clones only, not all of them. The top ten clones hold 0.89% of a sample with approximately 1,000,000 clones, approximately 75% of them seen once. The data stem from a study of shared clonotypes between healthy human individuals. Turning to the study itself: The composition of the donors was two women and a few men aged 18 to 49.

Study outcomes and limitations: Tissue TCR repertoires likely differ from these blood-only repertoires. Non-shared clonotypes had lower generation probabilities than clonotypes shared by all four sorted-subset donors.

The sequenced material came from memory CD4+ T cells from PBMCs. Subset: CD45RA-negative fraction. The TCR comes from a man aged 18 to 35 in good health. Some clones in this sample may be carry-over from other donors' samples. V is TRBV19 and J is TRBJ2-1, with D possibly being TRBD1 (8 bases). The CDR3 spells CASSIGGTGYNEQFF. The CDR3 DNA sequence: TGTGCCAGTAGTATCGGGGGGACAGGTTACAATGAGCAGTTCTTC.